These 23 T cell receptor beta chains were sequenced from one sample in a study of T cell repertoires in ileal Crohn's disease. Libraries were prepared by immunoSEQ multiplex PCR; TCRdb keeps only in-frame clonotypes and omits some of them. The sample has 30,000 to 35,000 clones, roughly 77% seen once. The sample consisted of ileal tissue. The receptors were sampled from an adult with Crohn's disease.

The J gene is TRBJ2-2, the V gene TRBV15; D is ambiguous. Per germline, CDR1 LNHNV and CDR2 YYDKDF (reference sequence). V was pared by 8 bases and J by 8 bases, with 18 bases between. There are 14 residues in the CDR3. The CDR3 coding sequence is TGTGCCACCCTGTCAGGTTCTTCCCAGGGGGAGCTGTTTTTT. Translation: CATLSGSSQGELFF.

This rearrangement joins TRBV30 to TRBJ2-3; D is perhaps TRBD2 (6 bases). Per the germline V gene, CDR1 is GTSNPN and CDR2 is SVGIG (reference sequence). The length of the CDR3 is 14 residues. V shed 0 bases and J shed 5 bases, with 12 bases lying between them. DNA of the CDR3: TGTGCCTGGAGTGTACCCCTCGGGGGAGATACGCAGTATTTT. Its protein is CAWSVPLGGDTQYF. The full variable domain, rest sourced from reference TRBV30 and TRBJ2-3, is SQTIHQWPATLVQPVGSPLSLECTVEGTSNPNLYWYRQAAGRGLQLLFYSVGIGQISSEVPQNLSASRPQDRQFILSSKKLLLSDSGFYLCAWSVPLGGDTQYFGPGTRLTVL.

This chain joins TRBV7-9 and TRBJ1-1, with D possibly being TRBD1 (5 bases). The V end lost 5 bases, the J end lost 3 bases, and 16 bases lay between the germline ends. CDR3 length equals 15 residues. Germline V gene lookup returns CDR1 SEHNR and CDR2 FQNEAQ (reference sequence). CDR3 in DNA: TGTGCCAGCAGCCTGGGGGGAGGATATGACACTGAAGCTTTCTTT. This translates into CASSLGGGYDTEAFF.

This clone was counted once. The chain recombines TRBV7-2 with TRBJ2-7; the D gene is possibly TRBD1 (6 bases). With 4 bases removed from V and 6 bases from J, the gap between germline ends came to 19 bases. Germline lookup yields CDR1 SGHTA and CDR2 FQGNSA. The CDR3 sequence is 15 residues long. CDR3 nucleotide sequence: TGTGCCAGCAGCTCAGGACAGTCCTCACGGGGCGAGCAGTACTTC. Encoded protein: CASSSGQSSRGEQYF. Filled out from reference TRBV7-2 and TRBJ2-7, the complete variable domain reads GAGVSQSPSNKVTEKGKDVELRCDPISGHTALYWYRQSLGQGLEFLIYFQGNSAPDKSGLPSDRFSAERTGGSVSTLTIQRTQQEDSAVYLCASSSGQSSRGEQYFGPGTRLTVT.

This chain joins TRBV18 and TRBJ1-6, with TRBD1 matching over 8 bases. The CDR3 consists of 16 residues. The germline V gene encodes CDR1 KGHSH and CDR2 LQKENI. After removal of 4 bases from V and 7 bases from J, the junction contained 9 bases not matched to a gene. For the CDR3, the DNA is TGTGCCAGCTCACGATCGACAGGGGAGGCGAATTCACCCCTCCACTTT. Protein product: CASSRSTGEANSPLHF.

The chain carries TRBV9 and TRBJ2-7; 7 bases are shared with TRBD1. The CDR3 sequence is 14 residues long. The trim removed 3 bases at V and 7 bases at J, leaving 10 bases unmatched. In germline, CDR1 is SGDLS, CDR2 YYNGEE. The CDR3 here is CASSGRQGSREQYF. CDR3 DNA: TGTGCCAGCAGCGGTCGACAGGGTTCTCGGGAGCAGTACTTC.

The V gene is TRBV2, the J gene TRBJ2-2; 8 positions agree with TRBD2. CDR3 length: 14 amino acids. The V gene end was trimmed by 5 bases and the J gene end by 6 bases; junction bases not matched to a gene: 5. From germline, CDR1 is SNHLY and CDR2 FYNNEI. The CDR3 loop is CASSSSGLAGELFF. The CDR3 nucleotides read TGTGCCAGCAGTTCTAGCGGGTTGGCCGGGGAGCTGTTTTTT.

The J gene is TRBJ1-2, the V gene TRBV30, with 8 bases lining up with TRBD1. Germline V CDR1 and CDR2: GTSNPN, SVGIG (reference sequence). V lost 1 base and J lost 4; bases outside the gene matches: 5. There are 14 residues in the CDR3. The DNA for the CDR3 is TGTGCCTGGAGTGACAGGGGGAATTTCTATGGCTACACCTTC. It is translated as CAWSDRGNFYGYTF.

The genes are TRBV29-1 and TRBJ2-5; possibly TRBD1 for D (5 bases). Per germline, CDR1 SQVTM and CDR2 ANQGSEA. This CDR3 contains 12 residues. Trimming took 8 bases from V and 4 from J, leaving 14 bases between them. The CDR3 sequence is CSFIGVIETQYF. The CDR3 DNA reads as TGCAGCTTTATAGGGGTGATAGAGACCCAGTACTTC.

The chain uses TRBV7-9 and TRBJ1-2, with 8 positions matching TRBD1. This CDR3 comprises 15 residues. CDR1 SEHNR and CDR2 FQNEAQ come from the germline V gene (reference sequence). V lost 3 bases and J lost 7; bases outside the gene matches: 10. CDR3 loop: CASSFFMDRDGGYTF. The CDR3 DNA follows: TGTGCCAGCAGCTTTTTCATGGACAGGGATGGTGGCTACACCTTC.

This chain uses TRBV19 with TRBJ2-7, with 7 positions matching TRBD1. Germline V gene sequence: CDR1 LNHDA, CDR2 SQIVND (reference sequence). The V gene end was trimmed by 5 bases and the J gene end by 2 bases; junction bases not matched to a gene: 6. The length of the CDR3 is 14 residues. The CDR3: CASSVNRGAYEQYF. CDR3 sequence (DNA): TGTGCCAGTAGTGTCAACAGGGGCGCCTACGAGCAGTACTTC.

This clone appeared a single time. The chain couples TRBV5-1 to TRBJ2-7, with 7 bases that match TRBD2. The CDR3 contains 17 residues. V dropped 2 bases and J dropped 2; count of bases not matched to a gene: 13. Per germline, CDR1 SGHRS and CDR2 YFSETQ. CDR3: CASSFYPSGVSAYEQYF. In nucleotides, the CDR3 is TGCGCCAGCAGCTTTTATCCTAGCGGAGTCAGCGCCTACGAGCAGTACTTC.

This clone was found a few times. The sample holds other DNA sequences that translate to the same CDR3. The chain is built from TRBV5-4 and TRBJ2-2; the D is unclear. V lost 0 bases, J lost 2 bases, and 8 bases lay in between. This CDR3 region has 15 residues. The germline gives CDR1 SGHNT, CDR2 YYREEE (reference sequence). The DNA for the CDR3 is TGTGCCAGCAGCTTGGCCCGGGTAAACACCGGGGAGCTGTTTTTT. Amino acids: CASSLARVNTGELFF.

The J gene is TRBJ2-6, the V gene TRBV6-6; the match to TRBD1 covers 7 bases. Germline V CDR1 and CDR2: MNHNY, SVGAGI (reference sequence). Losses at the gene ends were 6 bases for V and 3 bases for J; bases not matched to a gene: 8. There are 16 residues in the CDR3. The CDR3 DNA reads as TGTGCCAGCAGACATAGGGGGCGTGGTGGGGCCAACGTCCTGACTTTC. It codes for CASRHRGRGGANVLTF.

This clone was observed once. This chain connects TRBV7-6 to TRBJ2-3; possible D gene TRBD2, 6 bases. The CDR3 has 14 residues. Per the germline V gene, CDR1 is SGHVS and CDR2 is FNYEAQ. V lost 1 base to trimming and J lost 4 bases, with 9 bases between them. The CDR3 sequence is CASSLGASADTQYF. In DNA, the CDR3 is TGTGCCAGCAGCTTAGGGGCTAGCGCAGATACGCAGTATTTT.

The gene calls are TRBV5-1 and TRBJ2-1; no definite D call. This CDR3 contains 15 residues. V lost 4 bases, J lost 0 bases, and 11 bases lay in between. Germline V gene lookup returns CDR1 SGHRS and CDR2 YFSETQ. CDR3 residues: CASSETQTSYNEQFF. In DNA, the CDR3 is TGCGCCAGCAGCGAAACACAAACCTCCTACAATGAGCAGTTCTTC.

This chain joins TRBV2 and TRBJ1-2; D remains unclear. V was pared by 4 bases and J by 6 bases, with 12 bases between. This CDR3 region has 13 residues. Germline V CDR1 and CDR2: SNHLY, FYNNEI. CDR3 loop: CASSVRGSDGYTF. The CDR3 DNA sequence: TGTGCCAGCAGTGTCAGAGGGTCTGATGGCTACACCTTC.

This clone was seen more than once but under ten times. V gene TRBV7-6 combines with J gene TRBJ1-1; possible D gene TRBD1, 5 bases. Germline V gives CDR1 SGHVS, CDR2 FNYEAQ. V lost 4 bases to trimming and J lost 1 base, with 10 bases between them. The CDR3 covers 14 residues. In DNA form, the CDR3 reads TGTGCCAGCAGCTCCCTAGGGGCGAACACTGAAGCTTTCTTT. Amino acid sequence: CASSSLGANTEAFF.

J is TRBJ2-5 and V is TRBV27, with unresolved D. Matching the DNA end better, TRBJ2-7 makes the J call doubtful. The CDR3 runs 13 residues. Germline V gene sequence: CDR1 MNHEY, CDR2 SMNVEV (reference sequence). The CDR3 DNA reads TGTGCCAGCAGTTTAAAGGTGGGCTACGAGCAGTACTTC. Its protein product is CASSLKVGYEQYF.

J is TRBJ2-2 and V is TRBV7-9; 8 bases align to TRBD1. This CDR3 is 16 amino acids long. CDR1 and CDR2 from the germline V gene are SEHNR and FQNEAQ (reference sequence). The junction had 9 bases not matched to a gene; V was cut back by 5 bases and J by 4 bases. CDR3: CASSSRGTGVTGELFF. The CDR3 coding sequence is TGTGCCAGCAGCAGTCGGGGGACAGGAGTCACCGGGGAGCTGTTTTTT.

This clone was seen once. V gene TRBV6-1 combines with J gene TRBJ2-5, with D possibly TRBD1 on 6 matching bases. This CDR3 contains 14 residues. Germline V gene lookup returns CDR1 MNHNS and CDR2 SASEGT. The V and J ends lost 4 bases and 3 bases respectively, with 12 bases between them. DNA for the CDR3: TGTGCCAGCAGTGGTACAGGGCTAAAAGAGACCCAGTACTTC. It is translated as CASSGTGLKETQYF.

The chain recombines TRBV19 with TRBJ2-1; TRBD1 aligns across 7 bases. The CDR3 sequence is 16 residues long. Germline loops: CDR1 LNHDA, CDR2 SQIVND (reference sequence). V shed 6 bases, J shed 2 bases, and the junction held 10 bases outside the gene matches. Here the CDR3 reads CASRSRGRSTYNEQFF. DNA for the CDR3: TGTGCCAGTAGGAGCAGGGGGAGAAGTACCTACAATGAGCAGTTCTTC. Full variable domain (rest looked up from reference TRBV19 and TRBJ2-1): DGGITQSPKYLFRKEGQNVTLSCEQNLNHDAMYWYRQDPGQGLRLIYYSQIVNDFQKGDIAEGYSVSREKKESFPLTVTSAQKNPTAFYLCASRSRGRSTYNEQFFGPGTRLTVL.

The V call is TRBV4-1, the J call TRBJ1-2, with D perhaps TRBD1 (5 bases). V was pared by 0 bases and J by 4 bases, with 15 bases between. This CDR3 is 16 amino acids long. CDR1 is MGHRA, CDR2 YSYEKL, per germline. CDR3 loop: CASSQDGRASAYGYTF. The CDR3 bases are TGCGCCAGCAGCCAAGACGGCAGGGCCTCAGCCTATGGCTACACCTTC.